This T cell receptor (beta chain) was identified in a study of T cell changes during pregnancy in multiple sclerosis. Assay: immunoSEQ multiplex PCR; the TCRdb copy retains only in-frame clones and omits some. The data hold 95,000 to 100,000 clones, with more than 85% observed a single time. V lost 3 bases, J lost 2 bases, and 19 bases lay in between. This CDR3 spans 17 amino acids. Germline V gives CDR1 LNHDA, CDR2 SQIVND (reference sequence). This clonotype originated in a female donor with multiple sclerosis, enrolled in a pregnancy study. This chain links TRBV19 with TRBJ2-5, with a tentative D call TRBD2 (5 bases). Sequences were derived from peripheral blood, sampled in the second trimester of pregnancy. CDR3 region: CASSMGSGPYLQETQYF. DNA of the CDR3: TGTGCCAGTAGTATGGGGAGCGGACCGTATCTACAAGAGACCCAGTACTTC.